The 12 T cell receptor beta chains below all came from one sample that was sequenced in a study of patients and donors after allogeneic stem cell transplantation. TCRdb re-analysed the RT-PCR reads in MiXCR, keeping a single row per CDR3 protein. The repertoire holds about a million distinct CDR3 sequences, with approximately 19% as singletons. Sequenced input: blood, either unsorted or a sorted T cell fraction (not recorded which). The receptors were gathered from a human donor who was either an allogeneic HSCT recipient or a stem cell or donor lymphocyte infusion donor (not recorded which). It is not recorded whose cells these are; they may come from a transplant donor.

At least ten counts were recorded for this clonotype. The chain couples TRBV12-3 or TRBV12-4 to TRBJ1-1; 8 bases are shared with TRBD1. V lost 5 bases to trimming and J lost 4 bases; unmatched junction nucleotides: 3. The CDR3 has 13 residues. The CDR3 loop is CASSPGQATEAFF. The CDR3 DNA follows: TGTGCCAGCAGTCCGGGACAGGCCACTGAAGCTTTCTTT.

The chain has TRBV29-1 and TRBJ2-1, with TRBD1 as a possible D gene (5 bases). This CDR3 is built from 15 residues. V lost 6 bases, J lost 7 bases, and 22 bases lay in between. Germline-derived CDR1 and CDR2 are SQVTM and ANQGSEA. The CDR3 region has the DNA TGCAGCGTGGGGCTGCAGAAATCAGGTAGTAATGAGCAGTTCTTC. The encoded protein is CSVGLQKSGSNEQFF.

This clonotype was recorded a few times. The chain joins TRBV6-5 to TRBJ1-2, with D perhaps TRBD1 (6 bases). The germline V gene encodes CDR1 MNHEY and CDR2 SVGAGI. CDR3 length: 12 amino acids. Between the trimmed V and J ends, which lost 5 bases and 8 bases, there was a span of 12 bases. CDR3 in amino acids: CASSRTGAGYTF. DNA of the CDR3: TGTGCCAGCAGTCGGACGGGGGCGGGCTACACCTTC.

The V call is TRBV7-3, the J call TRBJ2-5; 8 positions match TRBD2. Germline V lookup: CDR1 SGHTA, CDR2 FQGTGA. V dropped 0 bases and J dropped 5; count of bases not matched to a gene: 14. The CDR3 spans 18 residues. CDR3 DNA: TGTGCCAGCAGCTTAACATCCAGCGGGAGAACTTTACGGGAGACCCAGTACTTC. Amino acids: CASSLTSSGRTLRETQYF.

This clonotype was counted between two and nine times. The rearrangement uses TRBV12-3 or TRBV12-4 and TRBJ2-6; no definite D call. CDR3 length: 17 amino acids. V was trimmed by 6 bases and J by 0 bases, leaving 15 bases between them. The CDR3 reads CASSGEPRSSGANVLTF. The CDR3 region has the DNA TGTGCCAGCAGCGGAGAGCCCAGAAGCTCTGGGGCCAACGTCCTGACTTTC.

This clonotype was detected only a few times. The CDR3, as DNA: TGTGCCAGCAGCTTATACGGCTGGGGCGAGCAGTACTTC. The encoded protein is CASSLYGWGEQYF. The genes are TRBV7-2 and TRBJ2-7; D unresolved. The germline CDR1 and CDR2 sequences are SGHTA and FQGNSA. The CDR3 extends over 13 amino acids. The V end lost 2 bases, the J end lost 6 bases, and 11 bases lay between the germline ends.

This clonotype was seen only a few times. The rearrangement links TRBV11-2 to TRBJ2-3, with TRBD2 matching 10 bases. This CDR3 comprises 18 residues. The germline V gene has CDR1 SGHAT and CDR2 FQNNGV. Unmatched junction bases numbered 13, after V lost 0 bases and J lost 7 bases. The CDR3: CASSLDPLGLAGVHTQYF. The CDR3 nucleotides are TGTGCCAGCAGCTTAGATCCCCTGGGTCTAGCGGGGGTTCATACGCAGTATTTT.

The chain is built from TRBV27 and TRBJ2-1, with 7 bases identical to TRBD2. V lost 2 bases and J lost 10; bases outside the gene matches: 8. CDR1 and CDR2 from the germline V gene are MNHEY and SMNVEV (reference sequence). The length of the CDR3 is 14 residues. CDR3 bases: TGTGCCAGCAGTTTAGTGTCTGGACTAGGGGAGCAGTTCTTC. Translation gives CASSLVSGLGEQFF.

This clonotype has just a few counts. The chain is built from TRBV7-2 and TRBJ2-7, with D possibly matching TRBD1 (5 bases). Trimming removed 5 bases from V and 1 base from J, with 15 bases in between. The CDR3 is 15 amino acids. Looked up from germline, CDR1 is SGHTA and CDR2 is FQGNSA. CDR3 residues: CASSTRTPSSYEQYF. The DNA for the CDR3 is TGTGCCAGCAGCACCCGGACACCGTCTTCCTACGAGCAGTACTTC.

This chain links TRBV30 with TRBJ2-7; maybe TRBD1 (6 bases). V was pared by 0 bases and J by 9 bases, with 9 bases between. The CDR3 runs 11 residues. Germline assignment: CDR1 GTSNPN and CDR2 SVGIG (reference sequence). CDR3 DNA sequence: TGTGCCTGGAGTGTACGAGGGGGGCAGTACTTC. This translates into CAWSVRGGQYF.

V usage is TRBV14 and J usage is TRBJ2-3; the D is unclear. Germline CDR1 reads SGHDN; CDR2 reads FVKESK. This CDR3 is built from 15 residues. Between the trimmed V and J ends, which lost 4 bases and 0 bases, there was a span of 11 bases. Here the CDR3 DNA reads TGTGCCAGCAGCCGCCTGGGGATTAGCACAGATACGCAGTATTTT. Encoded protein: CASSRLGISTDTQYF. The full variable domain, in which reference TRBV14 and TRBJ2-3 provide the parts outside the CDR3, is EAGVTQFPSHSVIEKGQTVTLRCDPISGHDNLYWYRRVMGKEIKFLLHFVKESKQDESGMPNNRFLAERTGGTYSTLKVQPAELEDSGVYFCASSRLGISTDTQYFGPGTRLTVL.

This chain joins TRBV2 and TRBJ1-6; 9 bases are shared with TRBD1. Germline V gives CDR1 SNHLY, CDR2 FYNNEI. V shed 8 bases and J 9 bases; nucleotides not matched to a gene: 8. The CDR3 sequence is 14 residues long. The CDR3 nucleotides read TGTGCCAGCTCCGTGGACAGGGGTGGTTCACCCCTCCACTTT. Residues: CASSVDRGGSPLHF.